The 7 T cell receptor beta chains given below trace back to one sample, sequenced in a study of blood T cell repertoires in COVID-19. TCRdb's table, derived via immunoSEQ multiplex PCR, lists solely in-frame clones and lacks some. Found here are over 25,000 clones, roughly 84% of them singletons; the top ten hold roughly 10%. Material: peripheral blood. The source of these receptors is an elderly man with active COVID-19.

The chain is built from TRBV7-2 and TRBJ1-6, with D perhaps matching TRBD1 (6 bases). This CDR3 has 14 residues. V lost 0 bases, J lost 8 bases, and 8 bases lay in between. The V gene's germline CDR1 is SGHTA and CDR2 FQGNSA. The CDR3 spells CASSLADSYSPLHF. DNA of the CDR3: TGTGCCAGCAGCTTAGCGGACAGCTATTCACCCCTCCACTTT. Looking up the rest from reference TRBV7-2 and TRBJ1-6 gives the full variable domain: GAGVSQSPSNKVTEKGKDVELRCDPISGHTALYWYRQSLGQGLEFLIYFQGNSAPDKSGLPSDRFSAERTGGSVSTLTIQRTQQEDSAVYLCASSLADSYSPLHFGNGTRLTVT.

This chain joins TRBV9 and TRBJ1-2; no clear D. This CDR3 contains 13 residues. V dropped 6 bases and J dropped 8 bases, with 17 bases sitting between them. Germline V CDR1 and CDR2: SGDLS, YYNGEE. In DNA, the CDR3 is TGTGCCAGCAAACCAGGAGCGACGGGAGGCTACACCTTC. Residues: CASKPGATGGYTF.

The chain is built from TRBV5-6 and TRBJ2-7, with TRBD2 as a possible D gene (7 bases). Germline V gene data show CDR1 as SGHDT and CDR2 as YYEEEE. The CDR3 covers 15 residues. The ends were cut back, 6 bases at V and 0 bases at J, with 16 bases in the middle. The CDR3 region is CASTNKGGRSYEQYF. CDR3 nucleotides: TGTGCCAGCACCAACAAGGGGGGGCGCTCCTACGAGCAGTACTTC.

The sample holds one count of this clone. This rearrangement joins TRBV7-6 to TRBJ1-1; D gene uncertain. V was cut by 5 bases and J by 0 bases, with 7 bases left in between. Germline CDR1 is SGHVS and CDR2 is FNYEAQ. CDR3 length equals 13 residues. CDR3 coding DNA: TGTGCCAGCAGCAGAGGAATGAACACTGAAGCTTTCTTT. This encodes CASSRGMNTEAFF.

DNA for the CDR3: TGTGCCAGCAGCGTGGGACAGGGCTCTCACGAGCAGTACTTC. Its translation is CASSVGQGSHEQYF. This sequence joins TRBV7-9 and TRBJ2-7, with 9 bases that match TRBD1. Germline V gene sequence: CDR1 SEHNR, CDR2 FQNEAQ (reference sequence). With 5 bases clipped from V and 5 bases from J, the junction kept 7 bases outside the gene matches. The CDR3 runs 14 residues. The full variable domain, completed using reference TRBV7-9 and TRBJ2-7, is DTGVSQNPRHKITKRGQNVTFRCDPISEHNRLYWYRQTLGQGPEFLTYFQNEAQLEKSRLLSDRFSAERPKGSFSTLEIQRTEQGDSAMYLCASSVGQGSHEQYFGPGTRLTVT.

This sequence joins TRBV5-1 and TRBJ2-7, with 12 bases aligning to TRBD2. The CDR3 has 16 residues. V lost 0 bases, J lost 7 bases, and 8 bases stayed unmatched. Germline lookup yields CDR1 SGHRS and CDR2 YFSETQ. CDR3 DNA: TGCGCCAGCAGCTTGGCCGGGACTAGCGGGCTTTCAGAGCAGTACTTC. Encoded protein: CASSLAGTSGLSEQYF. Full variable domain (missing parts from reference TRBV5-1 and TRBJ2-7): KAGVTQTPRYLIKTRGQQVTLSCSPISGHRSVSWYQQTPGQGLQFLFEYFSETQRNKGNFPGRFSGRQFSNSRSEMNVSTLELGDSALYLCASSLAGTSGLSEQYFGPGTRLTVT.

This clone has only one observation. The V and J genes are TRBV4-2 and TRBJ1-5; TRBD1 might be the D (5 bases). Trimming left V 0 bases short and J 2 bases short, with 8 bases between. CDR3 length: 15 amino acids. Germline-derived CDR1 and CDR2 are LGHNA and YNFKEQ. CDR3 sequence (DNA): TGTGCCAGCAGCCAAGATTGGGGGGGCAATCAGCCCCAGCATTTT. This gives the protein CASSQDWGGNQPQHF.